Detailed here is one T cell receptor beta chain. Its antigen remains unknown. UMI-labeled TRB cDNA libraries were prepared by 5' RACE. TCRdb derives one entry per CDR3 protein from the 5' RACE reads, leaving out DNA. In all, the sample yields about 89,000 distinct CDR3 sequences. The record originates from a study of CXCR3-negative and CXCR3-positive naive CD8 T cells. Study-wide results and caveats: CXCR3-expressing naive cells carried TRB CDR3s more hydrophobic than those of CXCR3-negative naive cells.

CDR1 is SQVTM and CDR2 is ANQGSEA in the germline V gene. The CDR3 has 16 amino acids. This receptor was identified in a human donor in good health. Some clones in this sample may be carry-over from other donors' samples. V usage is TRBV29-1 and J usage is TRBJ2-7; without DNA, the TCRdb call of TRBD1 cannot be checked. The sequencing sample was made of naive CXCR3+ CD8+ T cells from blood. Subset meaning: CD45RO-CCR7+CD27+CD95- naive CD8+ T cells expressing CXCR3 (TNR3+). The chain's CDR3 is CSVEAGTPDGSYEQYF.